One T cell receptor beta chain is described in this entry. This clonotype was picked up a small number of times. Its antigen is unknown. Base qualities are not at hand, and no much larger clone is one base apart. These data are taken from a study of response to subunit inactivated influenza vaccine (dated by TCRdb to 2017 to 2018). Broadly, across the study: The study used deep quantitative T cell receptor repertoire profiling to track responses to a trivalent subunit inactivated influenza vaccine. Overall results and qualifications from the work: It was suggested by the authors that each seasonal influenza vaccination may recruit only a limited number of new T cells.

Inclusive of the bounding cysteine and phenylalanine, the CDR3 is 12 residues long. This entry keeps only the CDR3 DNA: 36 bases, framed from base 1. The junction shows trimming of 3 bases on V and 9 bases on J, plus 10 bases between the germline ends. According to the germline V gene, CDR1 reads SGDLS and CDR2 reads YYNGEE. Library method: RT-PCR. TCRdb records Illumina HiSeq 2500 as the sequencer. TCRdb reran the public reads through fastp at Q25 and MiXCR, keeping productive beta chains. Each record represents a unique CDR3 protein, reported with the most common genes and DNA among its rows. The sample table holds 710,000 or so distinct CDR3 sequences, of which 15% to 18% were seen once. The ten largest account for around a tenth of the sample.

This chain joins TRBV9 to TRBJ2-1, with no confident D gene call. This sequence was found in a middle-aged man who received an inactivated influenza vaccine. Donor details come from another sample of the same person, matched by shared clones. The specimen was PBMCs from blood, collected 11 to 12 days after vaccination. For the CDR3, the sequence is CASSGDMVEQFF. The nucleotide sequence reads TGTGCCAGCAGCGGCGACATGGTTGAGCAGTTCTTC.